These 21 T cell receptor beta chains were sequenced from one sample in a study of blood T cell repertoires in COVID-19. TCRdb's table, derived via immunoSEQ multiplex PCR, lists solely in-frame clones and lacks some. The table has some 320,000 clones, approximately 89% seen once. What was sequenced was peripheral blood. These receptors originate from a woman in her 30s who had recovered from COVID-19.

This chain links TRBV6-2 or TRBV6-3 with TRBJ1-5, with D unresolved. The germline gives CDR1 MNHEY, CDR2 SVGEGT. V was trimmed by 3 bases and J by 6 bases, leaving 6 bases between them. CDR3 length: 12 amino acids. This CDR3 reads CASSYRSQPQHF. Written as DNA, the CDR3 is TGTGCCAGCAGTTATCGTAGTCAGCCCCAGCATTTT.

The V call is TRBV5-6, the J call TRBJ2-3; 8 nucleotides agree with TRBD1. The CDR3 is made up of 14 amino acids. The J segment lost 6 bases and the V segment lost 3 bases, leaving 6 bases of the junction unmatched. From germline, CDR1 is SGHDT and CDR2 YYEEEE. This CDR3 reads CASSSGTGVDTQYF. CDR3 coding DNA: TGTGCCAGCAGCTCTGGGACAGGCGTGGATACGCAGTATTTT.

CDR3 in DNA: TGTGCCAGCAGCCAATTTACAGAGAACACTGAAGCTTTCTTT. It specifies CASSQFTENTEAFF. This rearrangement joins TRBV3-1 (or the pseudogene TRBV3-2) to TRBJ1-1, with no clear D. The germline gives CDR1 LGHDT, CDR2 YNNKEL (reference sequence). The V gene lost 2 bases and the J gene lost 1 base, with 8 bases spanning the gap. The CDR3 runs to 14 residues.

The J gene is TRBJ1-1, the V gene TRBV2; 7 bases align to TRBD1. CDR1 is SNHLY and CDR2 is FYNNEI in the germline V gene. The V and J ends lost 2 bases and 1 base, in that order; junction bases with no gene match: 13. The CDR3 sequence is 18 residues long. The CDR3 here is CASSERQGAIGWNTEAFF. The CDR3, as DNA: TGTGCCAGCAGTGAAAGACAGGGAGCGATTGGATGGAACACTGAAGCTTTCTTT.

Comment on this clone: One junction end does not reproduce the germline sequence, and a read error may be involved. The rearrangement links TRBV18 to TRBJ1-5; D is possibly TRBD1 (5 bases). The CDR3 totals 16 residues. Germline lookup yields CDR1 KGHSH and CDR2 LQKENI. This CDR3 is CASSSLQGNSNQPQHF. For the CDR3, the DNA is TGTGCCAGCTCATCCCTCCAGGGAAATAGCAACCAGCCCCAGCATTTT.

This rearrangement joins TRBV28 to TRBJ2-7; 8 nucleotides line up with TRBD1. The CDR3 spans 14 residues. J lost 6 bases, V lost 6 bases, and 10 bases had no gene match. Germline CDR1 is MDHEN and CDR2 is SYDVKM. CDR3: CASSPNLTGAEQYF. CDR3 bases: TGTGCCAGCAGCCCCAACCTGACAGGGGCCGAGCAGTACTTC.

The J gene is TRBJ2-2, the V gene TRBV11-3; TRBD1 aligns across 7 bases. The germline V gene encodes CDR1 SGHNT and CDR2 YENEEA. The CDR3 is made up of 18 amino acids. With V trimmed by 1 base and J by 5 bases, 13 bases remained unmatched. The CDR3 DNA sequence: TGTGCCAGCAGCTTAGCGACGGGAAAGGGGGCGCGAACCGGGGAGCTGTTTTTT. Translation gives CASSLATGKGARTGELFF.

The rearrangement joins TRBV5-4 to TRBJ2-7; the D gene is possibly TRBD2 (6 bases). Germline CDR1 SGHNT, CDR2 YYREEE (reference sequence). The CDR3 loop spans 14 amino acids. V lost 4 bases and J lost 0, with 11 bases in between. The CDR3 reads CASSPGLSSYEQYF. The CDR3 DNA follows: TGTGCCAGCAGCCCGGGACTTAGCTCCTACGAGCAGTACTTC. Full variable domain (remainder filled in from reference TRBV5-4 and TRBJ2-7): ETGVTQSPTHLIKTRGQQVTLRCSSQSGHNTVSWYQQALGQGPQFIFQYYREEENGRGNFPPRFSGLQFPNYSSELNVNALELDDSALYLCASSPGLSSYEQYFGPGTRLTVT.

The chain employs TRBV2 and TRBJ2-4; maybe TRBD2 (6 bases). The CDR3 has 14 residues. Trimming stripped 4 bases from V and 0 bases from J, with 7 bases between. Germline loops: CDR1 SNHLY, CDR2 FYNNEI. The CDR3 is CASSGGVAKNIQYF. CDR3 nucleotide sequence: TGTGCCAGCAGTGGGGGGGTAGCCAAAAACATTCAGTACTTC.

The V and J genes are TRBV27 and TRBJ2-5, with 7 bases fitting TRBD2. The germline V gene has CDR1 MNHEY and CDR2 SMNVEV (reference sequence). CDR3 length equals 14 residues. Unmatched junction bases numbered 8, after V lost 3 bases and J lost 7 bases. CDR3: CASSFLAGEGTQYF. The CDR3 DNA is TGTGCCAGCAGTTTTCTCGCGGGGGAGGGGACCCAGTACTTC.

This chain connects TRBV19 to TRBJ1-1; 9 nucleotides line up with TRBD1. CDR3 length equals 14 residues. V was pared by 6 bases and J by 10 bases, with 12 bases of the junction left unmatched. Germline V gene lookup returns CDR1 LNHDA and CDR2 SQIVND (reference sequence). The CDR3 protein is CASRKSQGAAGAFF. In DNA form, the CDR3 reads TGTGCCAGTAGGAAATCACAGGGGGCGGCGGGAGCTTTCTTT.

The rearrangement joins TRBV28 to TRBJ1-2; TRBD1 matches at 9 bases. CDR1 is MDHEN and CDR2 is SYDVKM in the germline V gene. The ends lost 8 bases at V and 7 bases at J; junction bases unmatched: 8. The CDR3 runs to 13 residues. CDR3 sequence: CASGRTGDSGYTF. Written as DNA, the CDR3 is TGTGCCAGCGGGAGGACAGGGGATAGTGGCTACACCTTC.

Here the CDR3 DNA reads TGTGCCAGCAGCCTGGCAGGTTACAATAGCGAGCAGTACTTC. Translation gives CASSLAGYNSEQYF. This chain joins TRBV7-2 and TRBJ2-7; D gene unclear. Germline loops: CDR1 SGHTA, CDR2 FQGNSA. V shed 5 bases and J shed 6 bases, with 17 bases lying between them. The CDR3 consists of 14 residues.

This clone was seen a handful of times. The chain uses TRBV28 and TRBJ1-5; D possibly corresponds to TRBD1 (6 bases). The CDR3 totals 15 residues. CDR1 and CDR2 from the germline V gene are MDHEN and SYDVKM. The V and J ends lost 4 bases and 4 bases respectively, with 14 bases between them. CDR3 sequence: CASSSLEGGNQPQHF. The DNA of the CDR3 is TGTGCCAGCAGTTCGCTCGAGGGGGGGAATCAGCCCCAGCATTTT.

This rearrangement joins TRBV3-1 (or the pseudogene TRBV3-2) to TRBJ1-1, with D maybe TRBD1 (5 bases). V shed 5 bases and J shed 3 bases, with 13 bases lying between them. The CDR3 loop spans 14 amino acids. Germline assignment: CDR1 LGHDT and CDR2 YNNKEL (reference sequence). The CDR3 nucleotides are TGTGCCAGCAGCACTCAGGGTATGGACACTGAAGCTTTCTTT. It specifies CASSTQGMDTEAFF.

This chain joins TRBV5-1 and TRBJ1-1, with D perhaps matching TRBD1 (5 bases). Germline lookup yields CDR1 SGHRS and CDR2 YFSETQ. V lost 0 bases and J 3 bases, leaving 9 bases between the germline ends. The CDR3 runs to 14 residues. The CDR3: CASSLEEGYTEAFF. The CDR3, as DNA: TGCGCCAGCAGCTTGGAGGAGGGGTACACTGAAGCTTTCTTT.

V usage is TRBV19 and J usage is TRBJ2-3; 7 nucleotides line up with TRBD2. The CDR3 extends over 15 amino acids. Germline V CDR1 and CDR2: LNHDA, SQIVND (reference sequence). Germline trimming cut 3 bases from V and 0 bases from J; bases unmatched to any gene: 3. In DNA form, the CDR3 reads TGTGCCAGTAGTATGCGGGGGACTAGCACAGATACGCAGTATTTT. Amino acids: CASSMRGTSTDTQYF. Looking up the rest from reference TRBV19 and TRBJ2-3 gives the full variable domain: DGGITQSPKYLFRKEGQNVTLSCEQNLNHDAMYWYRQDPGQGLRLIYYSQIVNDFQKGDIAEGYSVSREKKESFPLTVTSAQKNPTAFYLCASSMRGTSTDTQYFGPGTRLTVL.

The CDR3 here is CASSSQGQSSYEQYF. The DNA of the CDR3 is TGTGCCAGCAGCTCCCAAGGACAGTCTTCCTACGAGCAGTACTTC. The chain carries TRBV7-8 and TRBJ2-7; a possible D gene is TRBD1 (6 bases). The CDR3 spans 15 residues. V was trimmed by 4 bases and J by 1 base, leaving 14 bases between them. From germline, CDR1 is SGHVS and CDR2 FQNEAQ.

V usage is TRBV9 and J usage is TRBJ1-2, with 9 positions matching TRBD1. Germline V gene lookup returns CDR1 SGDLS and CDR2 YYNGEE. This CDR3 region has 14 residues. J was trimmed by 6 bases and V by 2 bases; bases with no gene match: 5. The CDR3 is CASSVYGTGNGYTF. CDR3 in DNA: TGTGCCAGCAGCGTTTACGGGACAGGGAATGGCTACACCTTC.

The V call is TRBV6-2 or TRBV6-3, the J call TRBJ2-1, with 11 bases fitting TRBD1. V dropped 4 bases and J dropped 6; count of bases not matched to a gene: 5. CDR1 and CDR2 (germline): MNHEY, SVGEGT. This CDR3 has 15 amino acids. This CDR3 reads CASSFGGTGGNEQFF. The CDR3 region has the DNA TGTGCCAGCAGTTTCGGTGGGACAGGGGGCAATGAGCAGTTCTTC.

The J gene is TRBJ1-2, the V gene TRBV5-1, with D perhaps TRBD1 (6 bases). The CDR3 is 14 residues long. Germline V gives CDR1 SGHRS, CDR2 YFSETQ. V was trimmed by 4 bases and J by 3 bases, leaving 13 bases between them. The CDR3 spells CASSSGQTYYGYTF. The CDR3 coding sequence is TGCGCCAGCAGCAGCGGACAGACCTACTATGGCTACACCTTC.